The text below deals with one T cell receptor beta chain. No antigen is known for it. The record originates from a study of vaccination effects on CD4 cells after COVID-19. Overall study results and limits: After vaccination of healthy people, only 1 of 255 vaccine-induced clones cross-reacted with common cold coronaviruses. Only a few convalescent patients and no early post-infection timepoints featured in the study.

CDR3 length: 16 residues. V shed 5 bases and J shed 2 bases, with 18 bases lying between them. Germline V gene data show CDR1 as SEHNR and CDR2 as FQNEAQ (reference sequence). Culture lasted roughly 9 days before CD4+ T cell isolation. Assay used: immunoSEQ multiplex PCR; TCRdb lists only in-frame clones, some missing. This table holds roughly 29,000 clones, around three fifths found once. The chain carries TRBV7-9 and TRBJ2-5, with D perhaps being TRBD1 or TRBD2 (6 bases each). This receptor was obtained from a human donor who received a COVID-19 vaccine. Sequencing used CD4+ T cells from PBMCs cultured without peptide, obtained before COVID-19 vaccination. The DNA of the CDR3 is TGTGCCAGCAGCCGGTATCAAGGGGGGAGGCAAGAGACCCAGTACTTC. It yields the protein CASSRYQGGRQETQYF.